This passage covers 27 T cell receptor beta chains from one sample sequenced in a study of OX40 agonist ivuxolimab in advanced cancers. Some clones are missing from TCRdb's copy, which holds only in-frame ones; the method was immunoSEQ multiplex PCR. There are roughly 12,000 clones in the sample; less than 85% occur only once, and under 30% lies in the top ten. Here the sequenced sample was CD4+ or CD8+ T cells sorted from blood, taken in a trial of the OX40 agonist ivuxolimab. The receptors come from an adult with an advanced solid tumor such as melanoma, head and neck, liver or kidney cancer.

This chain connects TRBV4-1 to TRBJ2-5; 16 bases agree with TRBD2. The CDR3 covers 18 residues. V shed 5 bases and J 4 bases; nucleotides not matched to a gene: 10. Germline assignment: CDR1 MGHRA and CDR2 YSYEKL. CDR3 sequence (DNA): TGCGCCAGCAGCTATGCCGGGACTAGCGGGGGGGCCGGAGAGACCCAGTACTTC. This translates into CASSYAGTSGGAGETQYF.

This CDR3 is CASKLAGEGPADTQYF. CDR3 coding DNA: TGCGCCAGCAAGCTAGCGGGAGAGGGGCCGGCAGATACGCAGTATTTT. The chain links TRBV4-1 to TRBJ2-3; TRBD2 matches 10 bases. Germline V CDR1 and CDR2: MGHRA, YSYEKL. V was pared by 7 bases and J by 4 bases, with 11 bases of the junction left unmatched. The CDR3 loop spans 16 amino acids.

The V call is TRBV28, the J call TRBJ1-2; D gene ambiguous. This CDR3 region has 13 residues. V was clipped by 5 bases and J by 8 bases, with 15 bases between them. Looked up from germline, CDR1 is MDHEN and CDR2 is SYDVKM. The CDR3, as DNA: TGTGCCAGCAGTACTCCGGATGGGTACGGCTACACCTTC. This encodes CASSTPDGYGYTF.

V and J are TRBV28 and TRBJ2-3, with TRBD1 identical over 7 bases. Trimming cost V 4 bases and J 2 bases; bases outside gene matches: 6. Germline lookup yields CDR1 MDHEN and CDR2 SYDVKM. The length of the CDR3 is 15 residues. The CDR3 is CASSSSGQLTDTQYF. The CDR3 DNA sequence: TGTGCCAGCAGTTCCTCGGGACAGCTCACAGATACGCAGTATTTT.

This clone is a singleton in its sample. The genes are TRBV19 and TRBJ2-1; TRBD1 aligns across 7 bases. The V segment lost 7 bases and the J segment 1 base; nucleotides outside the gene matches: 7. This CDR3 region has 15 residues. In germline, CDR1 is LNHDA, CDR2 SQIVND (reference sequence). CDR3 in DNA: TGTGCCAGTAAGACAGGGAGTATATCCTACAATGAGCAGTTCTTC. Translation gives CASKTGSISYNEQFF.

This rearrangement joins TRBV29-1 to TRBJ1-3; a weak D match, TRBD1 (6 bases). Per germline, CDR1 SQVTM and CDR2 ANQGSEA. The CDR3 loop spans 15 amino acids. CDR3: CTIRGGPISGNTIYF. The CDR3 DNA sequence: TGCACCATAAGGGGGGGCCCAATCTCTGGAAACACCATATATTTT.

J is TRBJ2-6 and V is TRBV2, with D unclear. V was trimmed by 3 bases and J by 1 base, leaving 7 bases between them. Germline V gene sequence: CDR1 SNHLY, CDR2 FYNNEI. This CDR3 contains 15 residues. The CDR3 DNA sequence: TGTGCCAGCAGTGAGGAGACGTCTGGGGCCAACGTCCTGACTTTC. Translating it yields CASSEETSGANVLTF.

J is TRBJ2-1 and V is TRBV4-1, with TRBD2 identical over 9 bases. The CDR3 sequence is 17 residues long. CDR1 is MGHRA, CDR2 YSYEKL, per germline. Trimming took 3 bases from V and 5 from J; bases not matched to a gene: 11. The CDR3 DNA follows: TGCGCCAGCAGCCACCCCCTTAGCGGGAGTCCAAACAATGAGCAGTTCTTC. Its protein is CASSHPLSGSPNNEQFF.

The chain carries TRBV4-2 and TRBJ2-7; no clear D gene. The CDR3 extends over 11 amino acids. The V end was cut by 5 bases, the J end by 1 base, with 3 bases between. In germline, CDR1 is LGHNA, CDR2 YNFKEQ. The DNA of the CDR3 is TGTGCCAGCAGCAATTCCTACGAGCAGTACTTC. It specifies CASSNSYEQYF.

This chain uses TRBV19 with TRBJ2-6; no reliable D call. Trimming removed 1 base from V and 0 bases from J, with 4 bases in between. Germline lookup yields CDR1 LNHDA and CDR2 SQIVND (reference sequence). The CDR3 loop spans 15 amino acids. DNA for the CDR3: TGTGCCAGTAGTATAGCCGCCTCTGGGGCCAACGTCCTGACTTTC. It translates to CASSIAASGANVLTF.

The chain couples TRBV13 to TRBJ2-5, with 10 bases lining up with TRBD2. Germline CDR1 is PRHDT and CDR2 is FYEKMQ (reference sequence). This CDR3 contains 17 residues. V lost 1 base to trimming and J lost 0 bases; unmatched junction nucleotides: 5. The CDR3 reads CASSLAASGGYQETQYF. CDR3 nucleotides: TGTGCCAGCAGCTTAGCGGCTAGCGGGGGCTACCAAGAGACCCAGTACTTC.

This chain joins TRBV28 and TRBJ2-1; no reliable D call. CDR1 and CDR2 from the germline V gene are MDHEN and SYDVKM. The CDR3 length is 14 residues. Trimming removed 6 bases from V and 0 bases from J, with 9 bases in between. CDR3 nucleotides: TGTGCCAGCAGCAACAGAGTCTCCTACAATGAGCAGTTCTTC. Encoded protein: CASSNRVSYNEQFF. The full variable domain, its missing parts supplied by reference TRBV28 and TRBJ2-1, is DVKVTQSSRYLVKRTGEKVFLECVQDMDHENMFWYRQDPGLGLRLIYFSYDVKMKEKGDIPEGYSVSREKKERFSLILESASTNQTSMYLCASSNRVSYNEQFFGPGTRLTVL.

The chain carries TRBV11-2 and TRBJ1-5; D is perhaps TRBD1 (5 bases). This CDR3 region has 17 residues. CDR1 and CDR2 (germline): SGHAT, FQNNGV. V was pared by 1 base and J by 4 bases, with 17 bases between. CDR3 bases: TGTGCCAGCAGCTTAGTGGGCTCGGCAGGGTCTAATCAGCCCCAGCATTTT. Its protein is CASSLVGSAGSNQPQHF. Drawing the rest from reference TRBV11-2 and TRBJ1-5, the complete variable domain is EAGVAQSPRYKIIEKRQSVAFWCNPISGHATLYWYQQILGQGPKLLIQFQNNGVVDDSQLPKDRFSAERLKGVDSTLKIQPAKLEDSAVYLCASSLVGSAGSNQPQHFGDGTRLSIL.

CDR3 sequence (DNA): TGTGCCAGCAGCACAGAAGGCTCCTACGAGCAGTACTTC. This translates into CASSTEGSYEQYF. This sequence joins TRBV7-2 and TRBJ2-7; no definite D call. V gave up 5 bases and J gave up 0 bases, with 8 bases separating them. Germline values: CDR1 SGHTA, CDR2 FQGNSA. The CDR3 is 13 amino acids.

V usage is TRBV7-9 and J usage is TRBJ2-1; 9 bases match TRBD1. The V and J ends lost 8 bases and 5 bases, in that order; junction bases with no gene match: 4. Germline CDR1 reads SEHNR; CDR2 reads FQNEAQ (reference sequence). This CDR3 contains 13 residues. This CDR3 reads CASDGTGNNEQFF. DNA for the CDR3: TGTGCCAGCGACGGGACAGGGAACAATGAGCAGTTCTTC.

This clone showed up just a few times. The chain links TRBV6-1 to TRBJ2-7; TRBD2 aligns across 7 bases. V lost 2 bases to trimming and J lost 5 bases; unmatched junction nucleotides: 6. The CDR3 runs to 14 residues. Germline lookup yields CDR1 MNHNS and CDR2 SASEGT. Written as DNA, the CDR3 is TGTGCCAGCAGTGAAATCGGGGGGAGTAACGAGCAGTACTTC. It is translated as CASSEIGGSNEQYF.

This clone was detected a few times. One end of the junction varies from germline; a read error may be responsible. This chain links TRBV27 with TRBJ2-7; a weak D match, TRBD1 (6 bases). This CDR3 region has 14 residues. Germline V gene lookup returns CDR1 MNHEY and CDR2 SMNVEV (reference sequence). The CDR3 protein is CASSSWTDPYEQYF. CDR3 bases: TGTGCCAGCAGTTCCTGGACAGACCCCTATGAGCAGTACTTC.

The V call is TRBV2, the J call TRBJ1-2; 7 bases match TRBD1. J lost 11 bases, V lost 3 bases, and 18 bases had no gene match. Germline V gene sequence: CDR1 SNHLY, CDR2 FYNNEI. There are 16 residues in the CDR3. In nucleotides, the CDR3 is TGTGCCAGCAGTGACTCTGACAGGGTTATGTTTCTGGGGTACACCTTC. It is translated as CASSDSDRVMFLGYTF.

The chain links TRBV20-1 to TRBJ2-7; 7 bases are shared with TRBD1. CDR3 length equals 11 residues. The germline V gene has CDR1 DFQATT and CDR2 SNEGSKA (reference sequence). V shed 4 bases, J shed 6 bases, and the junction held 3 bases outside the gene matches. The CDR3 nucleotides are TGCAGTGCTAAGACAGGGCCCGAGCAGTACTTC. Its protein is CSAKTGPEQYF.

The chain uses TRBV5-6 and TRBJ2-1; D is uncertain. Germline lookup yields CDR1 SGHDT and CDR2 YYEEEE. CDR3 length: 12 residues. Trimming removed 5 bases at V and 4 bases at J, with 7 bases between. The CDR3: CASSYAYNEQFF. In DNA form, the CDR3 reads TGTGCCAGCAGTTACGCGTACAATGAGCAGTTCTTC.

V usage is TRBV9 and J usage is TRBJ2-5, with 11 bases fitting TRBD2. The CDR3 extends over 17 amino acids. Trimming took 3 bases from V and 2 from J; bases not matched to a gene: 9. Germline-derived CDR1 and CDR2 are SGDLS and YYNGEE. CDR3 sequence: CASSAYGTSGYQETQYF. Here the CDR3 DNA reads TGTGCCAGCAGCGCCTACGGGACTAGCGGATATCAAGAGACCCAGTACTTC.

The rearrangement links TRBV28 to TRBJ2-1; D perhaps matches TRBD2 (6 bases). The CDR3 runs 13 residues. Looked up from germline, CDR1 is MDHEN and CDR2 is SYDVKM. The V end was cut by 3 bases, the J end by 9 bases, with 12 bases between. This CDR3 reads CASSFRLVSEQFF. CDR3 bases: TGTGCCAGCAGTTTTAGACTAGTATCTGAGCAGTTCTTC.

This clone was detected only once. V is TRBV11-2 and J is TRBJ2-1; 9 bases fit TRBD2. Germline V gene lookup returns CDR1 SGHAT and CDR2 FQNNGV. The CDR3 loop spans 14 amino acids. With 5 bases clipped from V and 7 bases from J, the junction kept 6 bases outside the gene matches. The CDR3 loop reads CASSARLAANEQFF. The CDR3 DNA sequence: TGTGCCAGCAGCGCCCGACTAGCGGCGAATGAGCAGTTCTTC.

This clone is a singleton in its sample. CDR3 sequence reads: CASSAGGTEAFF. As DNA, the CDR3 is TGTGCCAGCAGCGCAGGGGGGACTGAAGCTTTCTTT. The chain combines TRBV9 with TRBJ1-1; 7 nucleotides align to TRBD1. Germline loops: CDR1 SGDLS, CDR2 YYNGEE. Trimming took 3 bases from V and 5 from J; bases not matched to a gene: 1. This CDR3 has 12 residues.

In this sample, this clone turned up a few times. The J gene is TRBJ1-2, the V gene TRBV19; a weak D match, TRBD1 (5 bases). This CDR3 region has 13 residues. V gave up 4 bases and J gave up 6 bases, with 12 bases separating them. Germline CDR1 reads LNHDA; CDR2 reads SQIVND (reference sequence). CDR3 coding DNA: TGTGCCAGTAGTACCCCGTGGGGGGATGGCTACACCTTC. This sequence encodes CASSTPWGDGYTF.

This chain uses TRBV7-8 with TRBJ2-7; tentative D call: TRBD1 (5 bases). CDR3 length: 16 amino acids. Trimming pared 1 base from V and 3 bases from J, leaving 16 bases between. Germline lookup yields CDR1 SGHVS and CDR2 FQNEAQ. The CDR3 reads CASSLGGRQAIYEQYF. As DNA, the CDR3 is TGTGCCAGCAGCTTAGGGGGCCGGCAGGCCATCTACGAGCAGTACTTC.

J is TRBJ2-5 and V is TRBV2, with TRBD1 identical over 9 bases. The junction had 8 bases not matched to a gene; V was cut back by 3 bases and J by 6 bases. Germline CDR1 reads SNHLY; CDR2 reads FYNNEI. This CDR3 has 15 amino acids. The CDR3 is CASSEAGQGIQTQYF. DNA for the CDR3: TGTGCCAGCAGTGAGGCGGGACAGGGAATCCAGACCCAGTACTTC. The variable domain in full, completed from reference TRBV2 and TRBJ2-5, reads EPEVTQTPSHQVTQMGQEVILRCVPISNHLYFYWYRQILGQKVEFLVSFYNNEISEKSEIFDDQFSVERPDGSNFTLKIRSTKLEDSAMYFCASSEAGQGIQTQYFGPGTRLLVL.